The 30 T cell receptor beta chains given below trace back to one sample, sequenced in a study of T cells in Graves' hyperthyroidism and ophthalmopathy. Amplified regions were TCR beta CDR3 sequences from RNA transcripts. HTBI primers drove first-round RT-PCR of the TCR CDR3. TCRdb independently ran MiXCR on the multiplex PCR reads; one entry per CDR3 protein. Found here are over 700,000 distinct CDR3 sequences, 30% to 40% of them singletons; the top ten hold approximately 31%. Specimen: blood. Receptor source: a woman in her 40s with Graves' hyperthyroidism.

The chain combines TRBV6-5 with TRBJ1-1; D gene uncertain. Germline CDR1 is MNHEY and CDR2 is SVGAGI. V was clipped by 6 bases and J by 4 bases, with 15 bases between them. The CDR3 length is 14 residues. The DNA for the CDR3 is TGTGCCAGCAGACCCGCGGTGGATGGCACTGAAGCTTTCTTT. It encodes CASRPAVDGTEAFF.

Note on this clonotype: This clone may be a read error of a much larger clone one base away. The chain joins TRBV25-1 to TRBJ1-2; maybe TRBD1 (6 bases). CDR1 is MGHDK, CDR2 SYGVNS, per germline. CDR3 size: 15 residues. The V end was cut by 9 bases, the J end by 4 bases, with 21 bases between. DNA for the CDR3: TGTGCCAGTGGTATAGATCACCGAGGGGGCTATGGCTACACCTTC. Translating gives CASGIDHRGGYGYTF.

The chain carries TRBV4-1 and TRBJ2-7; TRBD1 aligns across 7 bases. The CDR3 contains 14 residues. Germline lookup yields CDR1 MGHRA and CDR2 YSYEKL. The V gene end was trimmed by 2 bases and the J gene end by 2 bases; junction bases not matched to a gene: 3. The chain's CDR3 is CASSQRDSTYEQYF. CDR3 bases: TGCGCCAGCAGCCAAAGGGACAGCACCTACGAGCAGTACTTC.

Of note for this clonotype: This clone may be a read error of a much larger clone one base away. The CDR3 is CASMPIPRQGTEALF. CDR3 bases: TGTGCCAGCATGCCAATTCCACGCCAGGGGACTGAAGCTCTCTTT. The chain combines TRBV7-2 with TRBJ1-1, with D maybe TRBD1 (6 bases). The CDR3 has 15 amino acids. Germline loops: CDR1 SGHTA, CDR2 FQGNSA.

The chain joins TRBV5-5 to TRBJ2-7, with D hard to call. Germline V gene data show CDR1 as SGHKS and CDR2 as YYEKEE (reference sequence). Between the trimmed V and J ends, which lost 5 bases and 0 bases, there was a span of 21 bases. The CDR3 extends over 17 amino acids. The CDR3 DNA is TGTGCCAGCAGACATCGCCGCCCGACGGTCGCCTCCTACGAGCAGTACTTC. It encodes CASRHRRPTVASYEQYF.

Remarks on this clonotype: Sequence at one end of the junction differs from germline and may be a read error. V gene TRBV6-2 or TRBV6-3 combines with J gene TRBJ1-2; 9 bases map to TRBD1. Germline assignment: CDR1 MNHEY and CDR2 SVGEGT. The CDR3 is 15 residues long. In nucleotides, the CDR3 is TGTGCCAGCACCTCTGGGGGACAGGGTGACTATGGCTCCACCTTC. Its translation is CASTSGGQGDYGSTF.

This clonotype was counted ten times or more. The V and J genes are TRBV19 and TRBJ1-2; TRBD1 aligns across 7 bases. The V gene end was trimmed by 3 bases and the J gene end by 0 bases; junction bases not matched to a gene: 7. The CDR3 runs 16 residues. Germline V gene data show CDR1 as LNHDA and CDR2 as SQIVND (reference sequence). The CDR3 reads CASSIEGQHPNYGYTF. DNA of the CDR3: TGTGCCAGTAGTATCGAGGGACAGCATCCTAACTATGGCTACACCTTC.

This clonotype has a handful of counts. The chain employs TRBV6-1 and TRBJ1-5; TRBD1 agrees at 9 bases. The CDR3 runs 18 residues. V was clipped by 5 bases and J by 3 bases; unmatched bases: 14. Germline V gene sequence: CDR1 MNHNS, CDR2 SASEGT. The CDR3 reads CASSYRTGVAYTNQPQHF. DNA for the CDR3: TGTGCCAGCAGTTATCGGACAGGGGTCGCCTATACCAATCAGCCCCAGCATTTT.

This clonotype was picked up one time. Being one base from a much bigger clone, this may be a read error. As the CDR3 is not closed by the conserved phenylalanine or tryptophan, this likely results from a read error. The chain links TRBV24-1 to TRBJ1-1, with TRBD1 matching 8 bases. Germline CDR1 reads KGHDR; CDR2 reads SFDVKD. V dropped 1 base and J dropped 9; count of bases not matched to a gene: 0. The CDR3 has 12 amino acids. The CDR3 DNA follows: TGTGCCACCAGTGATTTCAGGGGGCAAGCTTTCCTT. This gives the protein CATSDFRGQAFL.

The chain links TRBV4-3 to TRBJ2-6; D uncertain. This CDR3 spans 17 amino acids. Germline CDR1 and CDR2: LGHNA and YSLEER. V was clipped by 0 bases and J by 1 base, with 10 bases between them. The CDR3 DNA sequence: TGCGCCAGCAGCCAAGATAGGGCGGAATCTGGGGCCAACGTCCTGACTTTC. It specifies CASSQDRAESGANVLTF.

This clonotype occurred once. This rearrangement joins TRBV7-6 to TRBJ1-5; 10 nucleotides agree with TRBD1. CDR3 size: 18 residues. Germline V gene data show CDR1 as SGHVS and CDR2 as FNYEAQ. V lost 3 bases to trimming and J lost 1 base; unmatched junction nucleotides: 9. The DNA of the CDR3 is TGTGCCAGCAGCTTTGGGACAGGGGCCCCACGCAGCAATCAGCCCCAGCATTTT. Protein sequence: CASSFGTGAPRSNQPQHF.

The chain uses TRBV9 and TRBJ1-2; 11 nucleotides line up with TRBD1. The CDR3 extends over 14 amino acids. V gave up 5 bases and J gave up 3 bases; unmatched junction bases: 3. CDR1 and CDR2 (germline): SGDLS, YYNGEE. The CDR3, as DNA: TGTGCCAGCAGGGAGGGACAGGGGGACTATGGCTACACCTTC. Amino acid sequence: CASREGQGDYGYTF.

The table lists this clonotype with many counts. DNA of the CDR3: TGCGCCAGCAGCCAAGTTAGGGTCGGCGAGCAGTACTTC. It translates to CASSQVRVGEQYF. The chain carries TRBV4-3 and TRBJ2-7; unclear D gene. V lost 1 base, J lost 6 bases, and 10 bases lay in between. This CDR3 contains 13 residues. Looked up from germline, CDR1 is LGHNA and CDR2 is YSLEER.

This chain links TRBV14 with TRBJ1-4, with D possibly matching TRBD1 (5 bases). Trimming took 1 base from V and 8 from J, leaving 11 bases between them. Germline assignment: CDR1 SGHDN and CDR2 FVKESK. This CDR3 is built from 14 residues. The CDR3 nucleotides are TGTGCCAGCAGCCAAGTCTTCAGGGAAGAAAAACTGTTTTTT. Translating gives CASSQVFREEKLFF. Together with reference TRBV14 and TRBJ1-4, the CDR3 gives the full variable domain: EAGVTQFPSHSVIEKGQTVTLRCDPISGHDNLYWYRRVMGKEIKFLLHFVKESKQDESGMPNNRFLAERTGGTYSTLKVQPAELEDSGVYFCASSQVFREEKLFFGSGTQLSVL.

This clonotype occurred a few times. Sequence at one end of the junction differs from germline and may be a read error. The chain links TRBV6-5 to TRBJ2-5; possible D gene TRBD1, 6 bases. The CDR3 length is 12 residues. The germline V gene has CDR1 MNHEY and CDR2 SVGAGI. CDR3 sequence: CAISGQSETQYF. In nucleotides, the CDR3 is TGTGCCATCAGTGGACAGTCAGAGACCCAGTACTTC.

The V and J genes are TRBV7-2 and TRBJ2-3; 8 bases align to TRBD2. Per germline, CDR1 SGHTA and CDR2 FQGNSA. CDR3 length: 14 amino acids. Trimming took 2 bases from V and 4 from J; bases not matched to a gene: 2. The CDR3 is CASSLRGGADTQYF. The CDR3 DNA reads TGTGCCAGCAGCTTACGGGGGGGGGCAGATACGCAGTATTTT.

The rearrangement uses TRBV20-1 and TRBJ1-5; D is ambiguous. This CDR3 is 12 amino acids long. Germline V gene sequence: CDR1 DFQATT, CDR2 SNEGSKA (reference sequence). V shed 0 bases and J shed 5 bases, with 5 bases lying between them. CDR3 residues: CSARDQDQPQHF. The CDR3, as DNA: TGCAGTGCTAGAGATCAGGATCAGCCCCAGCATTTT.

In regard to this clonotype: At one end, the junction sequence differs from germline, possibly due to a read error. The chain has TRBV2 and TRBJ1-6; possible D gene TRBD1, 5 bases. The CDR3 is 17 amino acids. CDR1 is SNHLY, CDR2 FYNNEI, per germline. CDR3 sequence: CAGSLVRQGVYNSPLHF. CDR3 bases: TGTGCCGGCAGTTTAGTACGGCAAGGGGTCTATAATTCACCCCTCCACTTT.

This clonotype was seen repeatedly, ten times or more. The CDR3: CASSKTGDNSPLHF. The CDR3 coding sequence is TGTGCCAGTAGCAAAACGGGGGATAATTCACCCCTCCACTTT. This chain uses TRBV19 with TRBJ1-6, with D possibly TRBD1 on 5 matching bases. CDR3 length: 14 residues. The germline V and J ends were trimmed by 6 bases and 5 bases, with 11 bases remaining between them. In germline, CDR1 is LNHDA, CDR2 SQIVND (reference sequence). Filled out from reference TRBV19 and TRBJ1-6, the complete variable domain reads DGGITQSPKYLFRKEGQNVTLSCEQNLNHDAMYWYRQDPGQGLRLIYYSQIVNDFQKGDIAEGYSVSREKKESFPLTVTSAQKNPTAFYLCASSKTGDNSPLHFGNGTRLTVT.

In its sample, this clonotype was seen a few times. The chain has TRBV20-1 and TRBJ1-4; D call uncertain. This CDR3 has 13 residues. The germline V gene encodes CDR1 DFQATT and CDR2 SNEGSKA (reference sequence). Trimming removed 6 bases at V and 7 bases at J, with 15 bases between. The CDR3 sequence is CSALPGGSEKLFF. The CDR3 DNA reads as TGCAGTGCCCTCCCAGGAGGGAGTGAAAAACTGTTTTTT.

This clonotype was picked up a small number of times. V usage is TRBV5-1 and J usage is TRBJ1-1, with D maybe TRBD1 (6 bases). The CDR3 length is 15 residues. Germline-derived CDR1 and CDR2 are SGHRS and YFSETQ. V was cut by 0 bases and J by 0 bases, with 9 bases left in between. The CDR3 nucleotides read TGCGCCAGCAGCTTGGTCCAGGGGATGAACACTGAAGCTTTCTTT. Residues: CASSLVQGMNTEAFF.

This chain connects TRBV11-3 to TRBJ2-7; TRBD1 matches at 12 bases. CDR3 length: 16 residues. Germline assignment: CDR1 SGHNT and CDR2 YENEEA. The V segment lost 0 bases and the J segment 4 bases; nucleotides outside the gene matches: 4. The DNA of the CDR3 is TGTGCCAGCAGCTTAGATTGGGGACAGGGGGCTTACGAGCAGTACTTC. Translated: CASSLDWGQGAYEQYF. The full variable domain, rest sourced from reference TRBV11-3 and TRBJ2-7, is EAGVVQSPRYKIIEKKQPVAFWCNPISGHNTLYWYLQNLGQGPELLIRYENEEAVDDSQLPKDRFSAERLKGVDSTLKIQPAELGDSAVYLCASSLDWGQGAYEQYFGPGTRLTVT.

The V gene is TRBV7-2, the J gene TRBJ2-7; the match to TRBD1 covers 9 bases. The V gene's germline CDR1 is SGHTA and CDR2 FQGNSA. Trimming at V came to 5 bases and at J to 5 bases, leaving 7 bases not matched to a gene. This CDR3 spans 14 amino acids. The chain's CDR3 is CASSPGTGWHEQYF. CDR3 nucleotide sequence: TGTGCCAGCAGCCCGGGGACAGGGTGGCACGAGCAGTACTTC.

The chain carries TRBV12-3 or TRBV12-4 and TRBJ2-7; 10 nucleotides line up with TRBD2. V shed 6 bases, J shed 3 bases, and the junction held 8 bases outside the gene matches. The length of the CDR3 is 15 residues. The CDR3 DNA follows: TGTGCCAGCAGCCGGACTAGCGGAAACTTCTACGAGCAGTACTTC. Amino acid sequence: CASSRTSGNFYEQYF.

V is TRBV15 and J is TRBJ2-7; 11 bases agree with TRBD1. Germline trimming cut 0 bases from V and 6 bases from J; bases unmatched to any gene: 7. The CDR3 extends over 16 amino acids. Germline assignment: CDR1 LNHNV and CDR2 YYDKDF (reference sequence). The CDR3 coding sequence is TGTGCCACCAGCAGAGAGATCCCCGGGACAGGGGGCGAGCAGTACTTC. As protein: CATSREIPGTGGEQYF.

The V and J genes are TRBV14 and TRBJ1-2; 8 bases line up with TRBD1. V shed 9 bases, J shed 4 bases, and the junction held 19 bases outside the gene matches. The CDR3 runs to 17 residues. The V gene's germline CDR1 is SGHDN and CDR2 FVKESK. CDR3 nucleotides: TGTGCCAGTGAACCCGGGACAGGCGGCGTACCTTCCTATGGCTACACCTTC. This encodes CASEPGTGGVPSYGYTF. The variable domain in full, completed from reference TRBV14 and TRBJ1-2, reads EAGVTQFPSHSVIEKGQTVTLRCDPISGHDNLYWYRRVMGKEIKFLLHFVKESKQDESGMPNNRFLAERTGGTYSTLKVQPAELEDSGVYFCASEPGTGGVPSYGYTFGSGTRLTVV.

The chain couples TRBV4-1 to TRBJ1-5; no clear D gene. The CDR3 length is 13 residues. The V end lost 1 base, the J end lost 5 bases, and 6 bases lay between the germline ends. The V gene's germline CDR1 is MGHRA and CDR2 YSYEKL. The CDR3 nucleotides are TGCGCCAGCAGCCAAGTTGTCTATCAGCCCCAGCATTTT. It translates to CASSQVVYQPQHF.

This clonotype was observed many times. The chain carries TRBV2 and TRBJ1-5, with no clear D. Germline CDR1 is SNHLY and CDR2 is FYNNEI. This CDR3 comprises 14 residues. V was shortened by 6 bases and J by 6 bases, with 15 bases between the two germline ends. The CDR3 sequence is CASRDRAQGQPQHF. The CDR3 DNA reads as TGTGCCAGCAGAGATAGGGCCCAAGGTCAGCCCCAGCATTTT.

This clonotype was detected many times. V and J are TRBV7-9 and TRBJ2-7; D is uncertain. The V gene's germline CDR1 is SEHNR and CDR2 FQNEAQ (reference sequence). Trimming pared 2 bases from V and 4 bases from J, leaving 6 bases between. The length of the CDR3 is 12 residues. Here the CDR3 DNA reads TGTGCCAGCAGCTTACTATATTACGAGCAGTACTTC. Its protein is CASSLLYYEQYF. Complete variable domain (other parts from reference TRBV7-9 and TRBJ2-7): DTGVSQNPRHKITKRGQNVTFRCDPISEHNRLYWYRQTLGQGPEFLTYFQNEAQLEKSRLLSDRFSAERPKGSFSTLEIQRTEQGDSAMYLCASSLLYYEQYFGPGTRLTVT.

There are a few counts of this clonotype. The chain joins TRBV12-3 or TRBV12-4 to TRBJ1-1; D is ambiguous. The CDR3 has 14 residues. The V end lost 7 bases, the J end lost 6 bases, and 18 bases lay between the germline ends. CDR3 loop: CASTLTRGSAEAFF. In DNA form, the CDR3 reads TGTGCCAGCACCCTCACTCGGGGTAGCGCTGAAGCTTTCTTT.